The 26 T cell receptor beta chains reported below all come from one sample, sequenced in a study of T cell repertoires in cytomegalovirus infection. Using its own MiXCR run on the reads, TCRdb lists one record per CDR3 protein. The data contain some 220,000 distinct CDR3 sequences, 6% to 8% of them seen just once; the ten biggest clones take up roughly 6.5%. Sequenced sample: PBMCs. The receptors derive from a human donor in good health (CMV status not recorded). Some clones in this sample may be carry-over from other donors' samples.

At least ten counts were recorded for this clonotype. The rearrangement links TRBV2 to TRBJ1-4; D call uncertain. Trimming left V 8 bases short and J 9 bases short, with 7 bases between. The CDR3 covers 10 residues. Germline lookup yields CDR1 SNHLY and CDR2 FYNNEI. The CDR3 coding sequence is TGTGCCAGCCTGAGACAAAAACTGTTTTTT. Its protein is CASLRQKLFF. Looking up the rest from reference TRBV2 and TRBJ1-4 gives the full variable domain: EPEVTQTPSHQVTQMGQEVILRCVPISNHLYFYWYRQILGQKVEFLVSFYNNEISEKSEIFDDQFSVERPDGSNFTLKIRSTKLEDSAMYFCASLRQKLFFGSGTQLSVL.

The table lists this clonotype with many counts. The chain's CDR3 is CAISVDPGGYTF. The CDR3 nucleotides are TGTGCCATCAGCGTGGACCCCGGTGGCTACACCTTC. The chain recombines TRBV10-3 with TRBJ1-2; D not resolved. V lost 6 bases, J lost 7 bases, and 12 bases lay in between. Germline loops: CDR1 ENHRY, CDR2 SYGVKD. The CDR3 runs 12 residues.

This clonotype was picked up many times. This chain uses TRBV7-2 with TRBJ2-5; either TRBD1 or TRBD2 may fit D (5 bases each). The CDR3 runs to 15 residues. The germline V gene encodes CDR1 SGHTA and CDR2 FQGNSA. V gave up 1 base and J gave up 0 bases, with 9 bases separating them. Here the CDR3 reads CASSLGGRYQETQYF. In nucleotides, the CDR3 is TGTGCCAGCAGCTTAGGGGGACGTTACCAAGAGACCCAGTACTTC.

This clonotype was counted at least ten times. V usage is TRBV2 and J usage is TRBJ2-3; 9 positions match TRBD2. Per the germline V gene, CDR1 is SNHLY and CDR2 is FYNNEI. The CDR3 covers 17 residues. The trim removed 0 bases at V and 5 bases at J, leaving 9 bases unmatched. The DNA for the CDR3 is TGTGCCAGCAGTGAAGCGCTGGCTAGCGGGGCTCTAGATACGCAGTATTTT. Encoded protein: CASSEALASGALDTQYF. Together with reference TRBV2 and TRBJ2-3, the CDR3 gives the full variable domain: EPEVTQTPSHQVTQMGQEVILRCVPISNHLYFYWYRQILGQKVEFLVSFYNNEISEKSEIFDDQFSVERPDGSNFTLKIRSTKLEDSAMYFCASSEALASGALDTQYFGPGTRLTVL.

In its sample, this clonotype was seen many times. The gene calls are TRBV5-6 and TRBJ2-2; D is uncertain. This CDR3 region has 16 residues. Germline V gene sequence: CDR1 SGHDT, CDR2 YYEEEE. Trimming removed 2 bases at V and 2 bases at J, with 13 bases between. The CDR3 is CASSFQTYPNTGELFF. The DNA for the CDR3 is TGTGCCAGCAGCTTCCAGACGTACCCTAACACCGGGGAGCTGTTTTTT.

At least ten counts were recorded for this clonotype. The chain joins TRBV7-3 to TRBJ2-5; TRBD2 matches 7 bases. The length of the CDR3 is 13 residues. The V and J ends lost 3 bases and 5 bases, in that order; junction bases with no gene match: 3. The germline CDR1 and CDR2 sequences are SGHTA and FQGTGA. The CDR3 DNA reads TGTGCCAGCAGCTTCGGACTAGAGGAGACCCAGTACTTC. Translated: CASSFGLEETQYF. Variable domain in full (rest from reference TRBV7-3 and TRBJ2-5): GAGVSQTPSNKVTEKGKYVELRCDPISGHTALYWYRQSLGQGPEFLIYFQGTGAADDSGLPNDRFFAVRPEGSVSTLKIQRTERGDSAVYLCASSFGLEETQYFGPGTRLLVL.

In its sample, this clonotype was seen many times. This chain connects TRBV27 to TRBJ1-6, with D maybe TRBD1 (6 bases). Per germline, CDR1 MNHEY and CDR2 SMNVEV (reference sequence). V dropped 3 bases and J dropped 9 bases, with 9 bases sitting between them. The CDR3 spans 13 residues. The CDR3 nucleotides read TGTGCCAGCAGTTTCAGGGGTAGTTCACCCCTCCACTTT. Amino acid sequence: CASSFRGSSPLHF.

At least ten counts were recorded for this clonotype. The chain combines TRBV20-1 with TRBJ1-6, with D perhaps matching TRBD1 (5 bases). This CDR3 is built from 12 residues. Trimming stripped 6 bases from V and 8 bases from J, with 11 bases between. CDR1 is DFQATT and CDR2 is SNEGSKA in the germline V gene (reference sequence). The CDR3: CSAGGGDSPLHF. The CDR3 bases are TGCAGTGCCGGGGGGGGTGATTCACCCCTCCACTTT.

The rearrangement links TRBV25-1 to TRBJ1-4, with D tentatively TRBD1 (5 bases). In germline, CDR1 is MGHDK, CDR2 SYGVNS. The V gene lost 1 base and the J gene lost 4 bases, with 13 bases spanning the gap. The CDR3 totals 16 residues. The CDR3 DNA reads TGTGCCAGCAGTGAATTAATTCAGGGTTATAATGAAAAACTGTTTTTT. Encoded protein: CASSELIQGYNEKLFF.

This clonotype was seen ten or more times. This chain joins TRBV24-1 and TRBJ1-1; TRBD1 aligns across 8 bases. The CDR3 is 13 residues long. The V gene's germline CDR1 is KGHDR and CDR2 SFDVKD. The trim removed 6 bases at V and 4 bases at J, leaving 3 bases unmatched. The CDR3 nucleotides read TGTGCCACCAGTATCGGACAGGGCACTGAAGCTTTCTTT. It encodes CATSIGQGTEAFF.

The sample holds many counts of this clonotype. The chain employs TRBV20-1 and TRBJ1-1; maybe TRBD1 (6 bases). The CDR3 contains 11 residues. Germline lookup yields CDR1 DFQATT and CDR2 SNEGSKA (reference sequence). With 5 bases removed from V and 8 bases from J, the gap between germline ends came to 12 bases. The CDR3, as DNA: TGCAGTGCTCCCCGACAGGTGGAAGCTTTCTTT. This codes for CSAPRQVEAFF.

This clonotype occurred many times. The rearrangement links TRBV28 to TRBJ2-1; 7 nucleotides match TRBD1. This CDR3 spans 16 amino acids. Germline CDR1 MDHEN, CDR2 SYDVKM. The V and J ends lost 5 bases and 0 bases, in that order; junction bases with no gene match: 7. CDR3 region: CASSPGDSLSYNEQFF. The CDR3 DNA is TGTGCCAGCAGTCCTGGGGACAGTCTCTCCTACAATGAGCAGTTCTTC.

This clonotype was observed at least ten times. CDR3 amino acids: CASSLASRVNEQFF. The CDR3 region has the DNA TGTGCCAGCAGCTTAGCGAGCAGGGTCAATGAGCAGTTCTTC. This chain connects TRBV7-2 to TRBJ2-1; tentatively, D is TRBD1 (5 bases). This CDR3 is 14 amino acids long. V was pared by 0 bases and J by 6 bases, with 9 bases between. Germline CDR1 SGHTA, CDR2 FQGNSA.

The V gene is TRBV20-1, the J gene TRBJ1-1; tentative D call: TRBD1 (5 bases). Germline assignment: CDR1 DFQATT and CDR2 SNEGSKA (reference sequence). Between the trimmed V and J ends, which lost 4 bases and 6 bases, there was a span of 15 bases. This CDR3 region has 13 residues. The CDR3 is CSAIRGPDPEAFF. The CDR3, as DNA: TGCAGTGCTATCCGGGGACCGGACCCTGAAGCTTTCTTT.

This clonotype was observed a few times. The CDR3 spells CASSIDLNGYTF. The CDR3 region has the DNA TGTGCCAGTAGTATAGACCTGAATGGCTACACCTTC. The chain links TRBV19 to TRBJ1-2; D gene ambiguous. The V gene lost 0 bases and the J gene lost 6 bases, with 5 bases spanning the gap. The CDR3 runs 12 residues. Germline V gene sequence: CDR1 LNHDA, CDR2 SQIVND (reference sequence).

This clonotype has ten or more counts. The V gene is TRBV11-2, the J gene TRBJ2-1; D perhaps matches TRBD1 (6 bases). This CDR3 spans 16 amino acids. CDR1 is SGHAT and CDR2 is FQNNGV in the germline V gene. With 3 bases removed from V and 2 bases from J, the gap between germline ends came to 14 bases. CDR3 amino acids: CASSFQQGSTYNEQFF. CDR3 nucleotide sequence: TGTGCCAGCAGCTTCCAACAGGGTAGTACCTACAATGAGCAGTTCTTC.

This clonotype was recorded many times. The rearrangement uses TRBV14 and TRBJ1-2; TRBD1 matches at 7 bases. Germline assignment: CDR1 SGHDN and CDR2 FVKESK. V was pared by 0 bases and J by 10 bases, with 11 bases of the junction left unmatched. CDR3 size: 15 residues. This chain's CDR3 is CASSQEGDSRNPYTF. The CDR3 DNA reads TGTGCCAGCAGCCAAGAGGGGGACAGTCGTAATCCCTACACCTTC.

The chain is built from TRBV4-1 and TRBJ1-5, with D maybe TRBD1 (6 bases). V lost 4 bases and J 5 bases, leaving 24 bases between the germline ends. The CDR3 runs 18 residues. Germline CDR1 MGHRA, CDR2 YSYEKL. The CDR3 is CASSPTLAGGPRDQPQHF. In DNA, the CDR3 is TGCGCCAGCAGCCCAACTCTCGCCGGGGGCCCGAGGGATCAGCCCCAGCATTTT.

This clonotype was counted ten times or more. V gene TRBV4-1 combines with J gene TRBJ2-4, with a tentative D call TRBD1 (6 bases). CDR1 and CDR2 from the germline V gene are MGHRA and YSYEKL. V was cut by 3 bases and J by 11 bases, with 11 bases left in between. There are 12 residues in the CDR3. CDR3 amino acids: CASSQRDNVQYF. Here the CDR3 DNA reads TGCGCCAGCAGCCAGAGGGACAATGTTCAGTACTTC.

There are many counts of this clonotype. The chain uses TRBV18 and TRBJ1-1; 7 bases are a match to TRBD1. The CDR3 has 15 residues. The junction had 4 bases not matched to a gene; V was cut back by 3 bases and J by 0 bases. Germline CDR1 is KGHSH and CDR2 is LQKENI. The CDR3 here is CASSPPGQMNTEAFF. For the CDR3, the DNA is TGTGCCAGCTCACCTCCGGGACAGATGAACACTGAAGCTTTCTTT.

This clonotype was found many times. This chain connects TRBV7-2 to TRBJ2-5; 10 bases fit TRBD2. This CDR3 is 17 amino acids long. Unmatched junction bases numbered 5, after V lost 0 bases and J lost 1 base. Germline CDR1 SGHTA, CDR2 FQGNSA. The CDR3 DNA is TGTGCCAGCAGCTTAGCGCGGAGCGGGGGGGTCCAAGAGACCCAGTACTTC. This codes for CASSLARSGGVQETQYF.

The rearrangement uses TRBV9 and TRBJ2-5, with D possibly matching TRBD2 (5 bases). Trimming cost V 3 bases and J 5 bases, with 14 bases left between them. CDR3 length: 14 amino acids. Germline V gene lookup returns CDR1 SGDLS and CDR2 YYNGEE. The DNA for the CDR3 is TGTGCCAGCAGCGCCGCCCGGAAGCGGGAGACCCAGTACTTC. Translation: CASSAARKRETQYF.

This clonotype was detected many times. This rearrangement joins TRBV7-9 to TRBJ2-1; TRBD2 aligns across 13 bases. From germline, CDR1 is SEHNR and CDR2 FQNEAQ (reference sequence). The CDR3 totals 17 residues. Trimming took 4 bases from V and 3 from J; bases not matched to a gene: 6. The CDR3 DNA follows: TGTGCCAGCAGCTCCGAACGACTAGCGGGGGGCTACAATGAGCAGTTCTTC. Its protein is CASSSERLAGGYNEQFF.

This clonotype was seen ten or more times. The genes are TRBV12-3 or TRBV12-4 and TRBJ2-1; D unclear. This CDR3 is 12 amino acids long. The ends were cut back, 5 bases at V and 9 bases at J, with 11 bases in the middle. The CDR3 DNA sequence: TGTGCCAGCAGTAAGTCGGGCGGTGAGCAGTTCTTC. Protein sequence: CASSKSGGEQFF.

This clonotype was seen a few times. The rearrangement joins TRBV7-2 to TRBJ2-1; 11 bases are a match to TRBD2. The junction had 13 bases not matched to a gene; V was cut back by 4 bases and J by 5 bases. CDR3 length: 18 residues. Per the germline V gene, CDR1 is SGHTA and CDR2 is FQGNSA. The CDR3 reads CASSWIPGLADLNNEQFF. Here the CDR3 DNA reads TGTGCCAGCAGCTGGATTCCGGGACTAGCGGACCTTAACAATGAGCAGTTCTTC.

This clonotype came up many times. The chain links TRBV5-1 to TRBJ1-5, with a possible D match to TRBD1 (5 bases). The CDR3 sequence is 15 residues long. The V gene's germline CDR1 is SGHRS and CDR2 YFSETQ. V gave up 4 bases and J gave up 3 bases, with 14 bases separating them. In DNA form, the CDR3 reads TGCGCCAGCAGCCCTGGGACTGTCTACAATCAGCCCCAGCATTTT. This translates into CASSPGTVYNQPQHF. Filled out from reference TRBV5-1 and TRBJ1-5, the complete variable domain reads KAGVTQTPRYLIKTRGQQVTLSCSPISGHRSVSWYQQTPGQGLQFLFEYFSETQRNKGNFPGRFSGRQFSNSRSEMNVSTLELGDSALYLCASSPGTVYNQPQHFGDGTRLSIL.